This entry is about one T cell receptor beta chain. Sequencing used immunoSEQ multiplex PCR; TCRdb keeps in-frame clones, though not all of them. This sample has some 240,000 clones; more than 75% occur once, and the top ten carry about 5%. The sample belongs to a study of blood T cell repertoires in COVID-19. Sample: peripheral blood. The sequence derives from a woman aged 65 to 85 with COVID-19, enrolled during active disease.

The CDR3 DNA sequence: TGTGCCAGCAGTGATGGCCAGAAAAACTATGGCTACACCTTC. Its protein product is CASSDGQKNYGYTF. The chain recombines TRBV6-1 with TRBJ1-2; D uncertain. Germline assignment: CDR1 MNHNS and CDR2 SASEGT. The CDR3 contains 14 residues. V lost 3 bases, J lost 2 bases, and 10 bases lay in between.